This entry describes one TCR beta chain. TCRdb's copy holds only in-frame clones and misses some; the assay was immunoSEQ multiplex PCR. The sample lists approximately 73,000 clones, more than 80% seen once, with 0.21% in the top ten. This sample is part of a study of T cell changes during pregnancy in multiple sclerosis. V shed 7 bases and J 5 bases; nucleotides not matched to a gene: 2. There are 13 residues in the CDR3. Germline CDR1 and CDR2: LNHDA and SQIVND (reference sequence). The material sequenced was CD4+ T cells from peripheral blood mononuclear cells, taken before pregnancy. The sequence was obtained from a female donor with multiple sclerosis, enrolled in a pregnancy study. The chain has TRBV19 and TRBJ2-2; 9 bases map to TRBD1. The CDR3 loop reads CASKTGGTGELFF. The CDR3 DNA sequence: TGTGCCAGTAAGACAGGGGGAACCGGGGAGCTGTTTTTT.